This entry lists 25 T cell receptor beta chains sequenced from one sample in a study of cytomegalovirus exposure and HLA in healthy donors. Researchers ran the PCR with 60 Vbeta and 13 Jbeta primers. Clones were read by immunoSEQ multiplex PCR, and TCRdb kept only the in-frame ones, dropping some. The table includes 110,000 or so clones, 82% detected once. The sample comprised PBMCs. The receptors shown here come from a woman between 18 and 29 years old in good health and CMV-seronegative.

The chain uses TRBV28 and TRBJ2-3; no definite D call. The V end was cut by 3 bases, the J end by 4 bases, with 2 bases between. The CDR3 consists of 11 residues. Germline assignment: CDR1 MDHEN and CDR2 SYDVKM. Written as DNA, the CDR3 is TGTGCCAGCAGTTTCGCAGATACGCAGTATTTT. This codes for CASSFADTQYF.

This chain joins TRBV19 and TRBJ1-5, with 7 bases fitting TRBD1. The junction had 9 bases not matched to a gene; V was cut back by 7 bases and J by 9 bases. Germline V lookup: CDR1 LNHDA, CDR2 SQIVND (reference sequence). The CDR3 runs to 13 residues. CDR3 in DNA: TGTGCCAGTACGGGCGACAGGGTTCCGCCCCAGCATTTT. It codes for CASTGDRVPPQHF.

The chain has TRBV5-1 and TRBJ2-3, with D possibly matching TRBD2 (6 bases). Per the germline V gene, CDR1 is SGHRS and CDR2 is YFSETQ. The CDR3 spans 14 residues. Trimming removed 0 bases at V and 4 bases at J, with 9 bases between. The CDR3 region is CASSLGVAADTQYF. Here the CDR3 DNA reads TGCGCCAGCAGCTTGGGCGTAGCGGCAGATACGCAGTATTTT.

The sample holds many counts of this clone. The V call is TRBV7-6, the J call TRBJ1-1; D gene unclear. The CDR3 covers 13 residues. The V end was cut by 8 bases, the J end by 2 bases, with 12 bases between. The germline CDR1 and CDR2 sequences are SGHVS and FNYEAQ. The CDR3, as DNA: TGTGCCAGCTTACGGGAGCTCAACACTGAAGCTTTCTTT. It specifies CASLRELNTEAFF.

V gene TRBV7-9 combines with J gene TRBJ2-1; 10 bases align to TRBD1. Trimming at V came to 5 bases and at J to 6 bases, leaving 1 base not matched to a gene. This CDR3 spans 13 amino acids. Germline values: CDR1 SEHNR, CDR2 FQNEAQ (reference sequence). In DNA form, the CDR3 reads TGTGCCAGCAGCCGGACAGGGGGCAATGAGCAGTTCTTC. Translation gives CASSRTGGNEQFF.

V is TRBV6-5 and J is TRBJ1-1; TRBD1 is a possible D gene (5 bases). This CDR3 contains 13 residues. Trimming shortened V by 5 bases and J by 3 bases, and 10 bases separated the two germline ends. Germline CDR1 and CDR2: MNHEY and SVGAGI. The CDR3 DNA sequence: TGTGCCAGCAGTCCTGACAGCCACACTGAAGCTTTCTTT. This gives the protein CASSPDSHTEAFF.

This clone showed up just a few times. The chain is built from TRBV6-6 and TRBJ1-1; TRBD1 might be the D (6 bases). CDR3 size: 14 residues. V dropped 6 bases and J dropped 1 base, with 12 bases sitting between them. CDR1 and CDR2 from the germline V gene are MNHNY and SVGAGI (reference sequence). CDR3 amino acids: CASRKQGTNTEAFF. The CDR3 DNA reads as TGTGCCAGCAGAAAACAGGGCACGAACACTGAAGCTTTCTTT.

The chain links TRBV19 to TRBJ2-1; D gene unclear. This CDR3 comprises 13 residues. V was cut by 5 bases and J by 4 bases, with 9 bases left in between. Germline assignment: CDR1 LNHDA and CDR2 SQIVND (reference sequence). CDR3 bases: TGTGCCAGTAGTGACTCTTATTACAATGAGCAGTTCTTC. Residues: CASSDSYYNEQFF.

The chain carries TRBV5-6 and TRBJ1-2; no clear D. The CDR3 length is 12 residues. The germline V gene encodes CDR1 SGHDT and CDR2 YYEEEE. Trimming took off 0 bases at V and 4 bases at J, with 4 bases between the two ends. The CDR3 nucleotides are TGTGCCAGCAGCTTGGGGCCCTATGGCTACACCTTC. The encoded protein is CASSLGPYGYTF.

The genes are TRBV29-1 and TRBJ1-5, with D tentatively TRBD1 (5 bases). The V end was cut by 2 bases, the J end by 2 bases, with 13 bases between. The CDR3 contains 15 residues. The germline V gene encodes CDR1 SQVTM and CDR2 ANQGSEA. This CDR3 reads CSVESGEGGNQPQHF. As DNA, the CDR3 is TGCAGCGTTGAATCGGGGGAAGGGGGCAATCAGCCCCAGCATTTT.

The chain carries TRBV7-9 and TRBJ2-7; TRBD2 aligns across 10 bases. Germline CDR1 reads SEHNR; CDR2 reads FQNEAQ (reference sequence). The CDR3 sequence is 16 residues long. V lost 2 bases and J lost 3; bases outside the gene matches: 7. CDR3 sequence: CASSLYTSGIIYEQYF. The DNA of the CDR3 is TGTGCCAGCAGCTTATACACTAGCGGGATTATCTACGAGCAGTACTTC.

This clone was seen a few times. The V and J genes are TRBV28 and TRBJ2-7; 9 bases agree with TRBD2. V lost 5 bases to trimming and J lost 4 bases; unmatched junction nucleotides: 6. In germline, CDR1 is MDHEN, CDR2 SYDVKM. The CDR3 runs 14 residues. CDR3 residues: CASSPRLAVYEQYF. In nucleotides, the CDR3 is TGTGCCAGCAGTCCTAGACTAGCGGTATACGAGCAGTACTTC.

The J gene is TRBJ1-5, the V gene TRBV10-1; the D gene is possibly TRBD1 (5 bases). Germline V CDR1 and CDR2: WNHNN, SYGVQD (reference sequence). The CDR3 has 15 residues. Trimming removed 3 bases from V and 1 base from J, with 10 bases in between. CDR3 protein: CASSDGTESNQPQHF. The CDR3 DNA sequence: TGCGCCAGCAGTGATGGGACTGAGAGCAATCAGCCCCAGCATTTT.

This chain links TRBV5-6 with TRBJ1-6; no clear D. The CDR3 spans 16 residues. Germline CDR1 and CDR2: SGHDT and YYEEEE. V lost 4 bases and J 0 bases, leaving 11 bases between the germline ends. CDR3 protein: CASSHITGSYNSPLHF. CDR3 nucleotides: TGTGCCAGCAGCCATATAACGGGCTCCTATAATTCACCCCTCCACTTT.

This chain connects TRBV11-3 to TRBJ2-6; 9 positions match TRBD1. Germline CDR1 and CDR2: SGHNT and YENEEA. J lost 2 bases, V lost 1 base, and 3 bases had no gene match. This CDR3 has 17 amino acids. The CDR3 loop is CASSLAGQGTGANVLTF. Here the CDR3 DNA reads TGTGCCAGCAGCTTAGCAGGACAGGGGACTGGGGCCAACGTCCTGACTTTC.

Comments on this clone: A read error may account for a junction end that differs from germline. The CDR3 nucleotides read TGTGCCAGTAGCTCTTGGGGGGGGAAGCATCAGCCCCGGCATTTT. Protein product: CASSSWGGKHQPRHF. The rearrangement uses TRBV19 and TRBJ1-5; weak D call: TRBD1 (5 bases). The CDR3 length is 15 residues. Germline loops: CDR1 LNHDA, CDR2 SQIVND (reference sequence).

In nucleotides, the CDR3 is TGCGCCAGCACAACCGGGACAGGGGAAGAGACCCAGTACTTC. The encoded protein is CASTTGTGEETQYF. J is TRBJ2-5 and V is TRBV5-1, with 10 bases lining up with TRBD1. Trimming took 6 bases from V and 3 from J; bases not matched to a gene: 5. The length of the CDR3 is 14 residues. Germline CDR1 is SGHRS and CDR2 is YFSETQ.

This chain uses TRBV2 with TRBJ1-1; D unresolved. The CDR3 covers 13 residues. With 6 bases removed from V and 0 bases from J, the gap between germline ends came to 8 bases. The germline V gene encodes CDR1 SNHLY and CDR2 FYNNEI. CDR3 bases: TGTGCCAGCAGCCTCGACATGAACACTGAAGCTTTCTTT. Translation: CASSLDMNTEAFF.

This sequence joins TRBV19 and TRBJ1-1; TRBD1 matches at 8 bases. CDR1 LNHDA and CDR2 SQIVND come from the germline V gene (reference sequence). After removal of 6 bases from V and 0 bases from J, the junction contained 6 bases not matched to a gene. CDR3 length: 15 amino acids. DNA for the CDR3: TGTGCCAGTAGCCCGACAGGGGCCATGAACACTGAAGCTTTCTTT. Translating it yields CASSPTGAMNTEAFF.

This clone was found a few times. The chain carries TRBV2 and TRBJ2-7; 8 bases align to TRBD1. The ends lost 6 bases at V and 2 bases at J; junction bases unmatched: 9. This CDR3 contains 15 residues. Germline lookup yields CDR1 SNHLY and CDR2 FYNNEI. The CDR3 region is CASSPRTGPTYEQYF. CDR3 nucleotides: TGTGCCAGCAGCCCCAGGACAGGGCCGACCTACGAGCAGTACTTC.

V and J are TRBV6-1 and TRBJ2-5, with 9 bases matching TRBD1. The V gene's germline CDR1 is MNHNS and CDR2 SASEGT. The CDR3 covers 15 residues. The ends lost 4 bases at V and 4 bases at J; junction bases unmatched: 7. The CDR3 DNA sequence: TGTGCCAGCAGTGCACAGGGGGCGGTAGTAGAGACCCAGTACTTC. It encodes CASSAQGAVVETQYF.

This CDR3 is CASSQEVQRGYEQYF. CDR3 DNA sequence: TGCGCCAGCAGCCAAGAAGTCCAGCGGGGATACGAGCAGTACTTC. The J gene is TRBJ2-7, the V gene TRBV4-1; 7 bases map to TRBD2. The length of the CDR3 is 15 residues. The germline V gene has CDR1 MGHRA and CDR2 YSYEKL. V lost 0 bases, J lost 4 bases, and 6 bases stayed unmatched.

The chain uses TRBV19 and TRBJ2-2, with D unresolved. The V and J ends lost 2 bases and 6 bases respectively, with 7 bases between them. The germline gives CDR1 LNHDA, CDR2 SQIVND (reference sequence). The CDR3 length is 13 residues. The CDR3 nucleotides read TGTGCCAGTAGTATATCCCCTCCCGGGGAGCTGTTTTTT. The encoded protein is CASSISPPGELFF.

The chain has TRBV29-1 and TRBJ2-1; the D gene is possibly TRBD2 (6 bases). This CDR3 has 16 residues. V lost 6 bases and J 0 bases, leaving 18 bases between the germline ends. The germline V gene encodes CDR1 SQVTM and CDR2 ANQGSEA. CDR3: CSVNRDAGSSYNEQFF. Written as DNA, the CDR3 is TGCAGCGTGAACCGGGACGCGGGAAGCTCCTACAATGAGCAGTTCTTC.

The CDR3 here is CASSESGRGDEQFF. Here the CDR3 DNA reads TGCGCCAGCAGTGAGTCGGGCAGGGGCGATGAGCAGTTCTTC. The chain joins TRBV10-1 to TRBJ2-1, with TRBD1 as a possible D gene (6 bases). The germline V gene has CDR1 WNHNN and CDR2 SYGVQD (reference sequence). The CDR3 loop spans 14 amino acids. V was clipped by 0 bases and J by 8 bases, with 11 bases between them.